The clone carrying this T cell receptor beta chain was counted many times. Antigen unknown. Hyperthyroidism in the patients, aged 18 to 65, was newly diagnosed and under 2 months in duration. Using about 10 ml of fresh peripheral blood, PBMCs were prepared. The CDR3 spans 14 residues. Germline CDR1 MDHEN, CDR2 SYDVKM. Trimming shortened V by 2 bases and J by 0 bases, and 8 bases separated the two germline ends. The record originates from a study of T cells in Graves' hyperthyroidism and ophthalmopathy. Findings and limits, study-wide: It was a median approximately 7.1 months before onset that the model predicted ophthalmopathy.

Amplified TCR beta CDR3 regions derived from RNA transcripts. With the HTBI primer set, the TCR CDR3 went through a first round of RT-PCR. TCRdb re-called the multiplex PCR reads through MiXCR, storing one row per CDR3 protein. The sample has about 400,000 distinct CDR3 sequences; roughly 25% are singletons. The TCR sequence derives from a man aged 45-60 years with Graves' hyperthyroidism. Material: blood. V is TRBV28 and J is TRBJ2-7; D uncertain. CDR3 in amino acids: CASSLVGNSYEQYF. In DNA form, the CDR3 reads TGTGCCAGCAGTTTAGTGGGTAACTCCTACGAGCAGTACTTC.